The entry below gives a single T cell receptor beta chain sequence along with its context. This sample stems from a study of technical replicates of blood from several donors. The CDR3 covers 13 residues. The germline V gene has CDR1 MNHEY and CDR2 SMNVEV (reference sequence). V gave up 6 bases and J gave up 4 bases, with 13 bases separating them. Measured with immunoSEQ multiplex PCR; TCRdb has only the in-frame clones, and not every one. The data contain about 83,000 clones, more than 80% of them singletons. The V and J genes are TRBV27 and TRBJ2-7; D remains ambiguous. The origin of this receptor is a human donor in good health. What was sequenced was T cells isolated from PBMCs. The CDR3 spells CASRAGDVYEQYF. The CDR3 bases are TGTGCCAGCAGGGCAGGTGATGTATACGAGCAGTACTTC.